What follows are 23 T cell receptor beta chains derived from one specimen sequenced in a study of T-cell memory formation after mild COVID-19. From the 5' RACE reads, TCRdb called clonotypes with MiXCR, one entry per CDR3 protein. This sample has around 420,000 distinct CDR3 sequences; roughly a quarter occur once, and the top ten carry 8.5% to 9%. The sample was PBMCs or a T cell subset sorted from them (not recorded which). These receptors were collected from an adult woman who had mild COVID-19 (a few samples of this study predate the infection). Cell type and time point are not known.

The rearrangement links TRBV25-1 to TRBJ1-6; D unclear. The germline gives CDR1 MGHDK, CDR2 SYGVNS. The CDR3 loop spans 14 amino acids. V was pared by 2 bases and J by 10 bases, with 12 bases between. The CDR3 loop is CASSEAVVGSPLHF. In nucleotides, the CDR3 is TGTGCCAGCAGTGAAGCAGTCGTGGGGTCACCCCTCCACTTT.

This chain links TRBV7-9 with TRBJ1-1; D is uncertain. The CDR3 runs 12 residues. CDR1 SEHNR and CDR2 FQNEAQ come from the germline V gene (reference sequence). The V gene lost 5 bases and the J gene lost 8 bases, with 12 bases spanning the gap. CDR3 sequence reads: CASSLRGAEAFF. CDR3 sequence (DNA): TGTGCCAGCAGCCTCAGAGGTGCGGAAGCTTTCTTT.

This clonotype was detected many times. The V call is TRBV20-1, the J call TRBJ2-3; 9 nucleotides match TRBD2. The CDR3 runs 13 residues. V lost 1 base to trimming and J lost 7 bases; unmatched junction nucleotides: 3. In germline, CDR1 is DFQATT, CDR2 SNEGSKA (reference sequence). CDR3 bases: TGCAGTGCTAGAGCCCCTAGCGGGAATACGCAGTATTTT. It is translated as CSARAPSGNTQYF.

V usage is TRBV19 and J usage is TRBJ2-7; TRBD1 might be the D (6 bases). V lost 6 bases to trimming and J lost 5 bases, with 14 bases between them. Germline values: CDR1 LNHDA, CDR2 SQIVND (reference sequence). The CDR3 runs to 13 residues. The CDR3: CASSKTGNHEQYF. The CDR3 bases are TGTGCCAGTAGCAAAACAGGGAACCACGAGCAGTACTTC.

This clonotype came up a few times. V gene TRBV9 combines with J gene TRBJ2-2; no reliable D call. Germline CDR1 and CDR2: SGDLS and YYNGEE. With 2 bases removed from V and 4 bases from J, the gap between germline ends came to 12 bases. The CDR3 consists of 15 residues. The CDR3 coding sequence is TGTGCCAGCAGCGTGGGCCTAGACCTCACCGGGGAGCTGTTTTTT. Its translation is CASSVGLDLTGELFF.

This clonotype came up once. The rearrangement joins TRBV18 to TRBJ2-7; TRBD1 agrees at 9 bases. The V segment lost 3 bases and the J segment 5 bases; nucleotides outside the gene matches: 5. The CDR3 is 14 amino acids. Looked up from germline, CDR1 is KGHSH and CDR2 is LQKENI. The CDR3 protein is CASSPTGGRDEQYF. The CDR3 bases are TGTGCCAGCTCACCTACAGGGGGCAGGGACGAGCAGTACTTC.

This clonotype appeared a few times. V usage is TRBV5-6 and J usage is TRBJ1-2, with D possibly TRBD1 on 5 matching bases. CDR3 length: 19 amino acids. Germline V gene data show CDR1 as SGHDT and CDR2 as YYEEEE. Trimming cost V 0 bases and J 0 bases, with 21 bases left between them. CDR3 sequence (DNA): TGTGCCAGCAGCTTGGCCGAGTTTATGGGGCACCTGCCTAACTATGGCTACACCTTC. This sequence encodes CASSLAEFMGHLPNYGYTF.

This clonotype came up a few times. The chain uses TRBV7-9 and TRBJ2-5; 7 bases align to TRBD2. The germline V gene encodes CDR1 SEHNR and CDR2 FQNEAQ (reference sequence). The CDR3 length is 14 residues. The V segment lost 5 bases and the J segment 4 bases; nucleotides outside the gene matches: 7. CDR3 DNA sequence: TGTGCCAGCAGCCCGAGGCCGGGGGGAGAGACCCAGTACTTC. Translation: CASSPRPGGETQYF.

The genes are TRBV5-6 and TRBJ1-1; D gene uncertain. CDR3 length equals 16 residues. Germline-derived CDR1 and CDR2 are SGHDT and YYEEEE. V shed 3 bases and J shed 4 bases, with 19 bases lying between them. The CDR3 spells CASSSLSLGLGTEAFF. CDR3 nucleotide sequence: TGTGCCAGCAGCTCCCTTTCCCTGGGCCTGGGCACTGAAGCTTTCTTT.

V gene TRBV18 combines with J gene TRBJ2-1, with unresolved D. CDR3 length: 16 residues. Trimming cost V 0 bases and J 5 bases, with 14 bases left between them. The germline CDR1 and CDR2 sequences are KGHSH and LQKENI. The CDR3 sequence: CASSPPIGRRDNEQFF. The DNA of the CDR3 is TGTGCCAGCTCACCACCGATCGGTCGAAGGGACAATGAGCAGTTCTTC.

This clonotype appeared a few times. This chain uses TRBV15 with TRBJ2-3; TRBD2 matches at 7 bases. Germline V gene sequence: CDR1 LNHNV, CDR2 YYDKDF (reference sequence). The ends lost 0 bases at V and 5 bases at J; junction bases unmatched: 8. The CDR3 spans 16 residues. The CDR3 region is CATSRDLAEWVDTQYF. CDR3 sequence (DNA): TGTGCCACCAGCAGAGATCTAGCGGAGTGGGTAGATACGCAGTATTTT. Supplemented by reference TRBV15 and TRBJ2-3, the full variable domain reads DAMVIQNPRYQVTQFGKPVTLSCSQTLNHNVMYWYQQKSSQAPKLLFHYYDKDFNNEADTPDNFQSRRPNTSFCFLDIRSPGLGDTAMYLCATSRDLAEWVDTQYFGPGTRLTVL.

V usage is TRBV20-1 and J usage is TRBJ2-6; D is ambiguous. V gave up 4 bases and J gave up 3 bases, with 7 bases separating them. This CDR3 has 13 amino acids. Germline CDR1 reads DFQATT; CDR2 reads SNEGSKA (reference sequence). CDR3 sequence: CSAIRDGANVLTF. The CDR3 nucleotides read TGCAGTGCTATTAGGGATGGGGCCAACGTCCTGACTTTC.

This clonotype was counted a few times. The chain carries TRBV9 and TRBJ2-2; D gene unclear. From germline, CDR1 is SGDLS and CDR2 YYNGEE. This CDR3 is 12 amino acids long. Trimming pared 2 bases from V and 6 bases from J, leaving 5 bases between. CDR3 DNA sequence: TGTGCCAGCAGCGTTTGGGCCGGGGAGCTGTTTTTT. It encodes CASSVWAGELFF.

The chain carries TRBV25-1 and TRBJ2-3, with TRBD1 identical over 9 bases. The CDR3 runs 13 residues. The trim removed 4 bases at V and 7 bases at J, leaving 3 bases unmatched. In germline, CDR1 is MGHDK, CDR2 SYGVNS. The CDR3 bases are TGTGCCAGCAGTGGAGGGACAGGGCATACGCAGTATTTT. Its protein is CASSGGTGHTQYF.

The chain combines TRBV20-1 with TRBJ1-2, with TRBD1 matching 8 bases. This CDR3 comprises 13 residues. The trim removed 3 bases at V and 2 bases at J, leaving 2 bases unmatched. Germline lookup yields CDR1 DFQATT and CDR2 SNEGSKA (reference sequence). The CDR3 coding sequence is TGCAGTGCTAGTTCAGGGGGCAACTATGGCTACACCTTC. This encodes CSASSGGNYGYTF.

This clonotype was seen more than once but under ten times. V gene TRBV5-1 combines with J gene TRBJ1-1; no firm D call. The germline V and J ends were trimmed by 0 bases and 10 bases, with 10 bases remaining between them. The CDR3 is 12 amino acids. Germline-derived CDR1 and CDR2 are SGHRS and YFSETQ. The chain's CDR3 is CASSLEGIGAFF. CDR3 bases: TGCGCCAGCAGCTTGGAAGGGATTGGAGCTTTCTTT.

This clonotype was seen a few times. The chain employs TRBV12-3 or TRBV12-4 and TRBJ1-3; 8 bases are a match to TRBD1. Trimming took 5 bases from V and 4 from J; bases not matched to a gene: 4. The CDR3 covers 14 residues. CDR3 DNA sequence: TGTGCCAGCAGTGGACAGGGAACCGGAAACACCATATATTTT. As protein: CASSGQGTGNTIYF.

This clonotype came up a few times. This chain joins TRBV5-1 and TRBJ1-4; D remains unclear. Trimming shortened V by 0 bases and J by 5 bases, and 5 bases separated the two germline ends. Germline V gene data show CDR1 as SGHRS and CDR2 as YFSETQ. The CDR3 sequence is 13 residues long. The CDR3 loop reads CASSLEPNEKLFF. The CDR3 DNA follows: TGCGCCAGCAGCTTGGAGCCGAATGAAAAACTGTTTTTT. The entire variable domain, with the rest obtained from reference TRBV5-1 and TRBJ1-4, is as follows: KAGVTQTPRYLIKTRGQQVTLSCSPISGHRSVSWYQQTPGQGLQFLFEYFSETQRNKGNFPGRFSGRQFSNSRSEMNVSTLELGDSALYLCASSLEPNEKLFFGSGTQLSVL.

The chain links TRBV6-1 to TRBJ2-3, with 7 bases matching TRBD1. The CDR3 spans 14 residues. Per germline, CDR1 MNHNS and CDR2 SASEGT. Germline trimming cut 10 bases from V and 0 bases from J; bases unmatched to any gene: 7. The CDR3 nucleotides read TGTGCCAACAGCTCGGGACAGAGCACAGATACGCAGTATTTT. As protein: CANSSGQSTDTQYF.

The chain employs TRBV5-5 and TRBJ2-7, with TRBD1 matching 7 bases. Germline V lookup: CDR1 SGHKS, CDR2 YYEKEE (reference sequence). With 0 bases clipped from V and 5 bases from J, the junction kept 5 bases outside the gene matches. CDR3 length: 14 residues. The CDR3 loop is CASSLVGTDNEQYF. Written as DNA, the CDR3 is TGTGCCAGCAGCTTGGTGGGGACAGACAACGAGCAGTACTTC.

This clonotype occurred a few times. The chain carries TRBV4-2 and TRBJ2-4, with D perhaps matching TRBD1 or TRBD2 (6 bases each). V was clipped by 5 bases and J by 0 bases, with 17 bases between them. The germline CDR1 and CDR2 sequences are LGHNA and YNFKEQ. The CDR3 is made up of 17 amino acids. The CDR3 DNA follows: TGTGCCAGCAGCGTAGGCACGGGGGCACAAGCCAAAAACATTCAGTACTTC. Residues: CASSVGTGAQAKNIQYF.

CDR3 DNA: TGTGCCAGCTCACCATCAGAAGGAGTGTGGGAGCAGTACTTC. Translated, it gives CASSPSEGVWEQYF. The chain has TRBV18 and TRBJ2-7; D ambiguous. The CDR3 runs 14 residues. V lost 2 bases, J lost 7 bases, and 15 bases lay in between. Germline values: CDR1 KGHSH, CDR2 LQKENI. Based on the CDR3 plus reference TRBV18 and TRBJ2-7, the full variable domain is NAGVMQNPRHLVRRRGQEARLRCSPMKGHSHVYWYRQLPEEGLKFMVYLQKENIIDESGMPKERFSAEFPKEGPSILRIQQVVRGDSAAYFCASSPSEGVWEQYFGPGTRLTVT.

The V call is TRBV24-1, the J call TRBJ2-7; 7 positions agree with TRBD1. V lost 4 bases to trimming and J lost 2 bases; unmatched junction nucleotides: 4. Germline CDR1 is KGHDR and CDR2 is SFDVKD. This CDR3 is built from 14 residues. CDR3 bases: TGTGCCACCAGTGACCGGGGACAGACCTACGAGCAGTACTTC. Amino acids: CATSDRGQTYEQYF.